The next 15 T cell receptor beta chains were all read from a single sample in a study of glioma-infiltrating T cells after dendritic cell vaccination. Clones were sequenced by immunoSEQ multiplex PCR, and TCRdb holds only the in-frame ones, with some missing. Here the sample spans tens of thousands of clones, over 85% being singletons. The material sequenced was blood, taken before dendritic cell vaccination. All receptors derive from a human donor with glioblastoma.

This sequence joins TRBV6-1 and TRBJ2-5; TRBD1 is a possible D gene (6 bases). V dropped 4 bases and J dropped 2 bases, with 14 bases sitting between them. Germline V CDR1 and CDR2: MNHNS, SASEGT. The CDR3 covers 15 residues. The CDR3 DNA reads TGTGCCAGCAGTGGAAACGGACAGTTACAAGAGACCCAGTACTTC. This codes for CASSGNGQLQETQYF.

CDR3 in amino acids: CASSFPTSGYNEQFF. DNA for the CDR3: TGTGCCAGCAGCTTTCCGACTAGCGGTTACAATGAGCAGTTCTTC. The chain recombines TRBV7-2 with TRBJ2-1, with 9 positions matching TRBD2. The V gene's germline CDR1 is SGHTA and CDR2 FQGNSA. The CDR3 sequence is 15 residues long. Trimming cost V 3 bases and J 4 bases; bases outside gene matches: 4.

The rearrangement joins TRBV4-1 to TRBJ1-6; D is undetermined. V dropped 3 bases and J dropped 3 bases, with 15 bases sitting between them. Germline lookup yields CDR1 MGHRA and CDR2 YSYEKL. The CDR3 consists of 17 residues. CDR3 sequence (DNA): TGCGCCAGCAGCCATCCCCCTTCAAGGAGCTATAATTCACCCCTCCACTTT. Its translation is CASSHPPSRSYNSPLHF.

The chain employs TRBV19 and TRBJ2-2, with D possibly TRBD2 on 5 matching bases. Trimming stripped 5 bases from V and 3 bases from J, with 16 bases between. The CDR3 extends over 16 amino acids. CDR1 and CDR2 from the germline V gene are LNHDA and SQIVND (reference sequence). The CDR3 reads CASSPRRGRHTGELFF. The DNA for the CDR3 is TGTGCCAGTAGTCCCCGCCGCGGGCGGCACACCGGGGAGCTGTTTTTT.

The CDR3 bases are TGTGCAAGTCGCTTAGGGCTACCCGGGATTGAGGGTGAGCAGTTCTTC. This encodes CASRLGLPGIEGEQFF. The V call is TRBV12-2, the J call TRBJ2-1; the tabulated D call, TRBD2, remains unverified against the DNA. TRBV12-2 is tagged as a pseudogene. The CDR3 consists of 16 residues.

This chain joins TRBV10-2 and TRBJ1-1, with TRBD1 identical over 11 bases. The CDR3 has 14 amino acids. Germline V lookup: CDR1 WSHSY, CDR2 SAAADI. The trim removed 10 bases at V and 4 bases at J, leaving 8 bases unmatched. In DNA, the CDR3 is TGCGCCACCCGTTTCGGGACAGGGGGCACTGAAGCTTTCTTT. Its protein product is CATRFGTGGTEAFF.

The gene calls are TRBV30 and TRBJ1-1; D unresolved. The CDR3 contains 13 residues. The V end lost 2 bases, the J end lost 0 bases, and 7 bases lay between the germline ends. Per germline, CDR1 GTSNPN and CDR2 SVGIG (reference sequence). CDR3 loop: CAWSSRLNTEAFF. The CDR3 coding sequence is TGTGCCTGGAGTTCCAGATTGAACACTGAAGCTTTCTTT.

This clone has just one count. The chain joins TRBV30 to TRBJ1-5; D might be TRBD1 (5 bases). Germline lookup yields CDR1 GTSNPN and CDR2 SVGIG (reference sequence). This CDR3 contains 16 residues. The ends were cut back, 0 bases at V and 1 base at J, with 13 bases in the middle. CDR3 DNA sequence: TGTGCCTGGAGTGTACTGGGGCAGTCAAGCAATCAGCCCCAGCATTTT. Translated, it gives CAWSVLGQSSNQPQHF.

J is TRBJ1-1 and V is TRBV23-1; D is undetermined. TRBV23-1 is an open reading frame whose function is uncertain. Trimming stripped 2 bases from V and 2 bases from J, with 27 bases between. This CDR3 contains 20 residues. The CDR3 DNA is TGCGCCAGCAGTCAAAGGTGGTCGACGGGAAGGGTGTGGGCCAACACTGAAGCTTTCTTT. Translating gives CASSQRWSTGRVWANTEAFF.

CDR3 sequence (DNA): TGTGCCAGCAGTTACTCCCGGGACAGGAACACTGAAGCTTTCTTT. Translated, it gives CASSYSRDRNTEAFF. The rearrangement joins TRBV6-5 to TRBJ1-1, with TRBD1 identical over 7 bases. CDR3 size: 15 residues. CDR1 is MNHEY, CDR2 SVGAGI, per germline. J gave up 1 base and V 0 bases, and 2 bases lay outside the gene matches.

The rearrangement joins TRBV30 to TRBJ1-4, with D possibly being TRBD1 (6 bases). This CDR3 contains 15 residues. Germline assignment: CDR1 GTSNPN and CDR2 SVGIG (reference sequence). Trimming cost V 2 bases and J 4 bases, with 14 bases left between them. For the CDR3, the DNA is TGTGCCTGGAGTCTCACAGGGACTAATAATGAAAAACTGTTTTTT. Translated: CAWSLTGTNNEKLFF.

The V gene is TRBV5-6, the J gene TRBJ1-2; D possibly corresponds to TRBD1 (5 bases). This CDR3 comprises 13 residues. Looked up from germline, CDR1 is SGHDT and CDR2 is YYEEEE. V lost 4 bases, J lost 3 bases, and 10 bases lay in between. The CDR3 coding sequence is TGTGCCAGCAGCGGCCGGGGGGACTATGGCTACACCTTC. Its translation is CASSGRGDYGYTF.

The table lists this clone with a count of one. The chain couples TRBV7-8 to TRBJ1-5; D possibly corresponds to TRBD1 (6 bases). The CDR3 is made up of 14 amino acids. Per germline, CDR1 SGHVS and CDR2 FQNEAQ. Trimming pared 5 bases from V and 5 bases from J, leaving 13 bases between. This CDR3 reads CASSIDRSDQPQHF. CDR3 sequence (DNA): TGTGCCAGCAGCATAGACAGGAGCGATCAGCCCCAGCATTTT. The full variable domain, its missing parts supplied by reference TRBV7-8 and TRBJ1-5, is GAGVSQSPRYKVAKRGQDVALRCDPISGHVSLFWYQQALGQGPEFLTYFQNEAQLDKSGLPSDRFFAERPEGSVSTLKIQRTQQEDSAVYLCASSIDRSDQPQHFGDGTRLSIL.

The rearrangement joins TRBV19 to TRBJ2-1, with D possibly being TRBD1 (5 bases). V lost 5 bases and J 5 bases, leaving 10 bases between the germline ends. Germline lookup yields CDR1 LNHDA and CDR2 SQIVND (reference sequence). The length of the CDR3 is 13 residues. In nucleotides, the CDR3 is TGTGCCAGTAGTCAGGGTTCGAACAATGAGCAGTTCTTC. This translates into CASSQGSNNEQFF.

V is TRBV30 and J is TRBJ1-2; weak D call: TRBD1 (5 bases). The CDR3 is 13 residues long. The germline V and J ends were trimmed by 0 bases and 4 bases, with 9 bases remaining between them. CDR1 is GTSNPN and CDR2 is SVGIG in the germline V gene (reference sequence). CDR3 protein: CAWSVGGTYGYTF. CDR3 bases: TGTGCCTGGAGTGTGGGGGGGACCTATGGCTACACCTTC.